One sample yielded the 12 T cell receptor delta chains listed below, sequenced in a study of delta chains in infants with herpesvirus infections (dated by TCRdb to 2021 to 2023). Libraries were built with RT-PCR. Data came from an Illumina MiSeq. PBMC RNA was reverse transcribed with SuperScript II using gamma-chain- and delta-chain-specific primers to generate TCR cDNA. Via CATT, TCRdb reprocessed the public reads, and rows with identical DNA were then joined. In all, the sample holds about 1,300 delta-chain clones, and 30% to 40% of those were seen once. Around 23% of the sample rests with the top ten. Material: peripheral blood, obtained at time point 2 of longitudinal follow-up. Source of these receptors: a human donor who was a Ugandan infant, either HIV-exposed or HIV-unexposed (not recorded which).

Sample share makes this clone medium-sized. This sequence joins TRDV3 and TRDJ1, with 11 bases matching TRDD3. The CDR3 runs to 15 residues. V shed 2 bases and J 3 bases; nucleotides not matched to a gene: 8. Germline values: CDR1 TVYSNPD, CDR2 GDNSRS (reference sequence). CDR3: CAFSELGDIADKLIF. For the CDR3, the DNA is TGTGCCTTTTCCGAACTGGGGGATATAGCCGATAAACTCATCTTT.

This clone appeared a single time. This is likely an artifact of a read error, given a far larger clone one base away. The chain links TRDV2 to TRDJ1; TRDD3 aligns across 7 bases. The CDR3 spans 16 residues. J lost 1 base, V lost 6 bases, and 13 bases had no gene match. Per the germline V gene, CDR1 is GEAIGNYY and CDR2 is EKD. CDR3 region: CACNPRGGFGTDKLIF. The CDR3 coding sequence is TGTGCCTGTAACCCAAGAGGGGGATTCGGCACCGATAAACTCATCTTT.

A remark on this clone: The TCRdb record carries a much larger clone's protein, which differs from this DNA's translation at residue 4; a read error is the likely cause, and the protein listed here is the DNA translation. This rearrangement joins TRDV2 to TRDJ2, with TRDD3 matching 9 bases. The junction had 21 bases not matched to a gene; V was cut back by 5 bases and J by 0 bases. The CDR3 consists of 21 residues. The V gene's germline CDR1 is GEAIGNYY and CDR2 EKD. The CDR3 region is CACGASFPTGGSLALTAQLFF. CDR3 in DNA: TGTGCCTGTGGCGCCTCTTTCCCTACTGGGGGAAGTTTAGCTTTGACAGCACAACTCTTCTTT.

This clone is large (0.1 to 1%). The chain recombines TRDV1 with TRDJ1; the D gene is possibly TRDD2 (5 bases). V gave up 7 bases and J gave up 4 bases, with 10 bases separating them. Looked up from germline, CDR1 is TSWWSYY and CDR2 is QGS. The CDR3 length is 12 residues. The CDR3 nucleotides read TGTGCTCTTGCCTCTTCCCGCGATAAACTCATCTTT. Its protein is CALASSRDKLIF.

The gene calls are TRDV1 and TRDJ1; the match to TRDD3 covers 9 bases. With V trimmed by 4 bases and J by 1 base, 22 bases remained unmatched. Germline loops: CDR1 TSWWSYY, CDR2 QGS. This CDR3 comprises 21 residues. CDR3 residues: CALGVTPACPWGICGTDKLIF. The CDR3, as DNA: TGTGCTCTTGGGGTTACCCCCGCCTGCCCTTGGGGGATATGTGGCACCGATAAACTCATCTTT.

A few counts support this clone. This DNA's translation and the protein TCRdb lists, from a much larger clone, do not match at residue 11, likely due to a read error; the protein shown is translated from the DNA. The V gene is TRAV38-2/DV8, the J gene TRDJ1, with 9 bases fitting TRDD3. The CDR3 spans 17 residues. Germline-derived CDR1 and CDR2 are TSESDYY and QEAYKQQN. V dropped 3 bases and J dropped 1; count of bases not matched to a gene: 10. CDR3 sequence (DNA): TGTGCTTATAGGAAATTAAACTGGGGGACTTGCACCGATAAACTCATCTTT. It is translated as CAYRKLNWGTCTDKLIF.

This clone counts as medium-sized (0.01 to 0.1%). The rearrangement joins TRDV1 to TRDJ1; 9 positions agree with TRDD3. Germline CDR1 and CDR2: TSWWSYY and QGS. This CDR3 is built from 21 residues. V dropped 0 bases and J dropped 2; count of bases not matched to a gene: 19. CDR3 protein: CALGELQALSWGIGGTDKLIF. The CDR3 DNA reads TGTGCTCTTGGGGAACTACAGGCCCTATCCTGGGGGATCGGTGGAACCGATAAACTCATCTTT.

Regarding this clone: A much larger clone lies one base from this, so it may be a read error. The J gene is TRDJ1, the V gene TRDV1, with 12 bases identical to TRDD3. Per germline, CDR1 TSWWSYY and CDR2 QGS. This CDR3 has 23 amino acids. CDR3 sequence (DNA): TGTGCTCTTGGGGAACTAATCCCGATCATCTGGGGGATACGCCCCTGGTACACCGATAAACGCATCTTT. Translation: CALGELIPIIWGIRPWYTDKRIF.

This clone occurred a few times. V gene TRDV1 combines with J gene TRDJ1; 9 bases fit TRDD2. The V gene's germline CDR1 is TSWWSYY and CDR2 QGS. V gave up 4 bases and J gave up 2 bases; unmatched junction bases: 17. This CDR3 contains 19 residues. CDR3 in amino acids: CALGAFLRTGGRGTDKLIF. DNA of the CDR3: TGTGCTCTTGGGGCCTTCCTACGGACCGGGGGCCGGGGGACCGATAAACTCATCTTT.

Judged by abundance, this clone is medium-sized. The gene calls are TRDV1 and TRDJ1, with D possibly TRDD2 on 9 matching bases. V was cut by 2 bases and J by 0 bases, with 40 bases left in between. CDR1 is TSWWSYY and CDR2 is QGS in the germline V gene. The CDR3 totals 25 residues. The CDR3 nucleotides read TGTGCTCTTGGGGAATCCCCCTTCCTACGTATTTTACTGGGGGCACTCGGAGGGTACACCGATAAACTCATCTTT. This codes for CALGESPFLRILLGALGGYTDKLIF.

Comments on this clone: A much larger clone lies a single base off, so this may be a read error. The J gene is TRDJ2, the V gene TRDV2, with 7 bases fitting TRDD3. The DNA end favors TRDJ1, so the J call may be wrong. CDR3 length equals 15 residues. CDR1 is GEAIGNYY, CDR2 EKD, per germline. The DNA of the CDR3 is TGTGCCTTATATACTGGGGACTATCACACCGGTAAACTCATCTTT. Its translation is CALYTGDYHTGKLIF.

Details on this clone: One base separates it from a far larger clone, so it is likely a read error. The chain carries TRDV1 and TRDJ1; 7 positions agree with TRDD3. There are 19 residues in the CDR3. Germline V gene sequence: CDR1 TSWWSYY, CDR2 QGS. V lost 0 bases and J lost 0; bases outside the gene matches: 13. This CDR3 reads CALGELELLGVPYTDKLIF. CDR3 sequence (DNA): TGTGCTCTTGGGGAACTAGAACTCCTGGGGGTCCCGTACACCGATAAACTCATCTTT.